These 13 T cell receptor beta chains originate from one sample sequenced in a study of shared clonotypes between healthy human individuals. Measured with immunoSEQ multiplex PCR; TCRdb has only the in-frame clones, and not every one. The table shows some 2,100,000 clones, with about 93% occurring only once. CD45RO-negative CD8 cells positively selected for CCR7 made up the naive population, which excluded terminally differentiated effector memory CD45RA+ cells. Sequencing was done on a sample of naive CD8+ T cells from PBMCs. These receptors all stem from a man in his late teens or twenties in good health. Some clones in this sample may be carry-over from other donors' samples.

This clone showed up just once. This chain uses TRBV5-6 with TRBJ1-2; TRBD1 aligns across 9 bases. CDR1 and CDR2 from the germline V gene are SGHDT and YYEEEE. The CDR3 covers 14 residues. Trimming removed 4 bases from V and 7 bases from J; junction bases left unmatched: 8. The CDR3 region is CASSVGQGIGGYTF. The CDR3 nucleotides read TGTGCCAGCAGCGTGGGACAGGGAATCGGTGGCTACACCTTC. Supplemented by reference TRBV5-6 and TRBJ1-2, the full variable domain reads DAGVTQSPTHLIKTRGQQVTLRCSPKSGHDTVSWYQQALGQGPQFIFQYYEEEERQRGNFPDRFSGHQFPNYSSELNVNALLLGDSALYLCASSVGQGIGGYTFGSGTRLTVV.

V usage is TRBV27 and J usage is TRBJ2-7, with 7 bases lining up with TRBD1. Trimming cost V 4 bases and J 4 bases; bases outside gene matches: 13. Germline V gives CDR1 MNHEY, CDR2 SMNVEV (reference sequence). The CDR3 is 16 residues long. The CDR3 nucleotides read TGTGCCAGCAGTTGGCAACCGGGACAGAAATCTTACGAGCAGTACTTC. This encodes CASSWQPGQKSYEQYF.

The chain uses TRBV27 and TRBJ2-2; TRBD2 matches 10 bases. The germline CDR1 and CDR2 sequences are MNHEY and SMNVEV (reference sequence). This CDR3 spans 17 amino acids. Trimming at V came to 3 bases and at J to 4 bases, leaving 8 bases not matched to a gene. The CDR3 sequence: CASSFMYVAGGTGELFF. The CDR3, as DNA: TGTGCCAGCAGTTTTATGTATGTAGCGGGAGGCACCGGGGAGCTGTTTTTT.

The chain joins TRBV7-9 to TRBJ2-1; 9 nucleotides align to TRBD2. V shed 8 bases and J 3 bases; nucleotides not matched to a gene: 11. Germline-derived CDR1 and CDR2 are SEHNR and FQNEAQ (reference sequence). This CDR3 contains 16 residues. CDR3 nucleotides: TGTGCCAGCGGCCCGATGACTAGCGGTTACTACAATGAGCAGTTCTTC. Residues: CASGPMTSGYYNEQFF.

This chain links TRBV5-6 with TRBJ1-1, with D maybe TRBD1 (5 bases). V lost 1 base, J lost 6 bases, and 10 bases lay in between. CDR1 and CDR2 from the germline V gene are SGHDT and YYEEEE. The CDR3 spans 13 residues. The CDR3 protein is CASSLQGAPEAFF. The CDR3 DNA reads TGTGCCAGCAGCTTGCAGGGAGCCCCTGAAGCTTTCTTT.

The chain links TRBV2 to TRBJ2-3; TRBD2 agrees at 7 bases. The CDR3 loop spans 14 amino acids. The ends lost 1 base at V and 3 bases at J; junction bases unmatched: 1. Germline V lookup: CDR1 SNHLY, CDR2 FYNNEI. This CDR3 reads CASSEGAGTDTQYF. As DNA, the CDR3 is TGTGCCAGCAGTGAAGGAGCGGGAACAGATACGCAGTATTTT. Full variable domain (rest looked up from reference TRBV2 and TRBJ2-3): EPEVTQTPSHQVTQMGQEVILRCVPISNHLYFYWYRQILGQKVEFLVSFYNNEISEKSEIFDDQFSVERPDGSNFTLKIRSTKLEDSAMYFCASSEGAGTDTQYFGPGTRLTVL.

Points on this clone: This same CDR3 is encoded by further DNA sequences in the sample. This chain uses TRBV28 with TRBJ1-2, with TRBD1 as a possible D gene (5 bases). Trimming left V 7 bases short and J 5 bases short, with 8 bases between. The germline CDR1 and CDR2 sequences are MDHEN and SYDVKM. There are 11 residues in the CDR3. CDR3 bases: TGTGCCAGCACCCCAGGGTATGGCTACACCTTC. Translation gives CASTPGYGYTF.

V gene TRBV28 combines with J gene TRBJ2-7; D might be TRBD1 (7 bases). V gave up 8 bases and J gave up 4 bases, with 21 bases separating them. The CDR3 contains 15 residues. The germline CDR1 and CDR2 sequences are MDHEN and SYDVKM. The CDR3 nucleotides read TGTGCCAGCCGAAGCGGGCAGGGGGGTTTTTACGAGCAGTACTTC. This sequence encodes CASRSGQGGFYEQYF.

The V call is TRBV30, the J call TRBJ2-1; D is uncertain. Germline V gene lookup returns CDR1 GTSNPN and CDR2 SVGIG (reference sequence). Trimming took off 1 base at V and 7 bases at J, with 2 bases between the two ends. The CDR3 covers 10 residues. DNA of the CDR3: TGTGCCTGGAGTGAAAATGAGCAGTTCTTC. Translation: CAWSENEQFF.

The chain recombines TRBV11-2 with TRBJ2-7, with 12 bases fitting TRBD2. This CDR3 has 16 amino acids. Germline V gene lookup returns CDR1 SGHAT and CDR2 FQNNGV. V was clipped by 1 base and J by 2 bases; unmatched bases: 3. CDR3 nucleotide sequence: TGTGCCAGCAGCTTAGTGCTAGCGGGAGGGACCTACGAGCAGTACTTC. As protein: CASSLVLAGGTYEQYF. The variable domain in full, with the rest retrieved from reference TRBV11-2 and TRBJ2-7, is EAGVAQSPRYKIIEKRQSVAFWCNPISGHATLYWYQQILGQGPKLLIQFQNNGVVDDSQLPKDRFSAERLKGVDSTLKIQPAKLEDSAVYLCASSLVLAGGTYEQYFGPGTRLTVT.

Regarding this clone: The identical CDR3 is also encoded by other nucleotide sequences in the sample. The chain joins TRBV4-1 to TRBJ2-7; 14 bases align to TRBD2. Trimming at V came to 4 bases and at J to 3 bases, leaving 2 bases not matched to a gene. The CDR3 spans 15 residues. Germline V gives CDR1 MGHRA, CDR2 YSYEKL. CDR3 protein: CASSPGTSGSYEQYF. As DNA, the CDR3 is TGCGCCAGCAGCCCGGGGACTAGCGGGAGCTACGAGCAGTACTTC.

This chain joins TRBV11-2 and TRBJ1-4; TRBD1 agrees at 10 bases. Unmatched junction bases numbered 9, after V lost 4 bases and J lost 4 bases. The CDR3 has 17 residues. Germline V gene lookup returns CDR1 SGHAT and CDR2 FQNNGV. The chain's CDR3 is CASSWETGGVGNEKLFF. The CDR3 region has the DNA TGTGCCAGCAGCTGGGAGACAGGGGGCGTCGGTAATGAAAAACTGTTTTTT.

The chain links TRBV7-9 to TRBJ1-2, with TRBD1 matching over 12 bases. V lost 5 bases to trimming and J lost 5 bases; unmatched junction nucleotides: 9. The CDR3 runs 16 residues. In germline, CDR1 is SEHNR, CDR2 FQNEAQ (reference sequence). In nucleotides, the CDR3 is TGTGCCAGCAGCACCGGGACAGGGGGCGCGGGATATGGCTACACCTTC. Residues: CASSTGTGGAGYGYTF.